This T cell receptor beta chain was retrieved from a study of monozygotic twins with inflammatory bowel disease. Per germline, CDR1 DFQATT and CDR2 SNEGSKA (reference sequence). The CDR3 spans 16 residues. For each CDR3 protein, TCRdb gives one entry from its re-call of the 5' RACE reads, without DNA. The sample includes about 160,000 distinct CDR3 sequences. V is TRBV20-1 and J is TRBJ2-1; TCRdb gives TRBD1 as the D gene, but with no DNA this cannot be confirmed. Sequencing was performed on blood. This TCR was sampled from a human donor with ulcerative colitis or Crohn's disease, or a healthy co-twin of an affected twin (not recorded which). The CDR3 is CSARDPLAGHYNEQFF.